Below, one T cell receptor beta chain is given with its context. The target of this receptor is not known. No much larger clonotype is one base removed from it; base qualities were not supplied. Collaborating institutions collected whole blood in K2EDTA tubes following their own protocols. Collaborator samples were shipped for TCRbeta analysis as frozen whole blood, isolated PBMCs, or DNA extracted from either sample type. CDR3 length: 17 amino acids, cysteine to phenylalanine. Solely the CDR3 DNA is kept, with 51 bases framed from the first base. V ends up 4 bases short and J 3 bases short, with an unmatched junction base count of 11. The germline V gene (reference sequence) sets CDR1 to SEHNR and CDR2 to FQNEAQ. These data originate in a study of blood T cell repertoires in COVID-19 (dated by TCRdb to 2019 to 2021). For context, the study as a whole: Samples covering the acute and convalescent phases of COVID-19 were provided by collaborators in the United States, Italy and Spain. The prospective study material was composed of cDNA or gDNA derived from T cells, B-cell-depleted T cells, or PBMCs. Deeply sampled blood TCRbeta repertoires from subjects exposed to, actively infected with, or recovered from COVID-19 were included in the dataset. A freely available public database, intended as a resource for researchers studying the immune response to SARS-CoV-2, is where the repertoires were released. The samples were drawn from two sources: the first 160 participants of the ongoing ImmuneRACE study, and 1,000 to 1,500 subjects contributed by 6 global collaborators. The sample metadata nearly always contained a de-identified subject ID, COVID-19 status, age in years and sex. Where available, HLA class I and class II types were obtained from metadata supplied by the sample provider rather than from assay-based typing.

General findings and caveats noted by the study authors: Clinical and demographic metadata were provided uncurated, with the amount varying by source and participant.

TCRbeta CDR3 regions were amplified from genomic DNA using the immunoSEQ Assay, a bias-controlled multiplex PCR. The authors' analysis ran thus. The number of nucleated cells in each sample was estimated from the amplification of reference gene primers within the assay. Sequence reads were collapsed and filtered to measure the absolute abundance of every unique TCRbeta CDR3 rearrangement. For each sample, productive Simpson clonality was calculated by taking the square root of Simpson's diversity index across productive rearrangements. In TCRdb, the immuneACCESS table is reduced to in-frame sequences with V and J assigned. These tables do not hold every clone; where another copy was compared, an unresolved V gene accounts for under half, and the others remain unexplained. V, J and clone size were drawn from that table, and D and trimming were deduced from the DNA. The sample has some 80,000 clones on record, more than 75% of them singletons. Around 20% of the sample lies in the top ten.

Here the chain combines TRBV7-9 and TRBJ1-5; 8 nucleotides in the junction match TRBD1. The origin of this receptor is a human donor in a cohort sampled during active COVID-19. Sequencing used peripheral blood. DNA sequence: TGTGCCAGCAGCTCTACCCCCGGGACAGGAAACAATCAGCCCCAGCATTTT. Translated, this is CASSSTPGTGNNQPQHF. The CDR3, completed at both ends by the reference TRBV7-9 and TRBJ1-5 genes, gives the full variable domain DTGVSQNPRHKITKRGQNVTFRCDPISEHNRLYWYRQTLGQGPEFLTYFQNEAQLEKSRLLSDRFSAERPKGSFSTLEIQRTEQGDSAMYLCASSSTPGTGNNQPQHFGDGTRLSIL.